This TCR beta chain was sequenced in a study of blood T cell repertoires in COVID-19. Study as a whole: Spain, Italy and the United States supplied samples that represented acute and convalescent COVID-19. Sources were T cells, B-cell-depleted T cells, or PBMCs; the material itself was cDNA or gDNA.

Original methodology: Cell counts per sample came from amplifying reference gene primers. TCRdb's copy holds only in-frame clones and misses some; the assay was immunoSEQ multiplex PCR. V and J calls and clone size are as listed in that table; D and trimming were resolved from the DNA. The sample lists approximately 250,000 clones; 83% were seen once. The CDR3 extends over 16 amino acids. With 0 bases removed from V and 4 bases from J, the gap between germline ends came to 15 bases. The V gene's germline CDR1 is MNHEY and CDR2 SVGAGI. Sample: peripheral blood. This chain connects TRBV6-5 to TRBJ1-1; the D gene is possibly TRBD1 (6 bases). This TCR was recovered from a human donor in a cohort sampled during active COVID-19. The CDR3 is CASSYSRVGARTEAFF. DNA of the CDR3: TGTGCCAGCAGTTACTCCCGGGTGGGGGCTCGCACTGAAGCTTTCTTT.